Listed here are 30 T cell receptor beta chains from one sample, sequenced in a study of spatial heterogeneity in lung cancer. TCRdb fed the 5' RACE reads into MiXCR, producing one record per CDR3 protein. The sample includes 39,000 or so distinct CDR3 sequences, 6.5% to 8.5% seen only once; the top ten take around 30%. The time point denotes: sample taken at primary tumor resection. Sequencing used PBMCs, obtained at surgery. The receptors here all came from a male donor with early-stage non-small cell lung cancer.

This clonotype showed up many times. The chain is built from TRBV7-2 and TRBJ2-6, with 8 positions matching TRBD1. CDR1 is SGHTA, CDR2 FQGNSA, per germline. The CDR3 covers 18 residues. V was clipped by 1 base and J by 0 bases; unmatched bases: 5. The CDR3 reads CASSLVSGGFSGANVLTF. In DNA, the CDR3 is TGTGCCAGCAGCTTAGTGTCAGGGGGCTTCTCTGGGGCCAACGTCCTGACTTTC.

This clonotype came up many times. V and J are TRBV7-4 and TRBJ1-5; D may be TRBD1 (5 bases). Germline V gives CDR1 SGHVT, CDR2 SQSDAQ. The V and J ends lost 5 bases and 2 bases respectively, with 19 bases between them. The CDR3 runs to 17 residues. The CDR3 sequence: CASSNHPTDQGNQPQHF. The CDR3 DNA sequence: TGTGCCAGCAGCAACCACCCGACAGATCAAGGCAATCAGCCCCAGCATTTT.

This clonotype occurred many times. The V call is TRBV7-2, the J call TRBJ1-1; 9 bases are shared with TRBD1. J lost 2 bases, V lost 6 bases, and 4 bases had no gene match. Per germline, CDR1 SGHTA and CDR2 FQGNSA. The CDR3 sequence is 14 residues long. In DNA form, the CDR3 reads TGTGCCAGCAGACCAACAGGGGGCAACACTGAAGCTTTCTTT. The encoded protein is CASRPTGGNTEAFF. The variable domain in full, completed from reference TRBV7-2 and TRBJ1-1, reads GAGVSQSPSNKVTEKGKDVELRCDPISGHTALYWYRQSLGQGLEFLIYFQGNSAPDKSGLPSDRFSAERTGGSVSTLTIQRTQQEDSAVYLCASRPTGGNTEAFFGQGTRLTVV.

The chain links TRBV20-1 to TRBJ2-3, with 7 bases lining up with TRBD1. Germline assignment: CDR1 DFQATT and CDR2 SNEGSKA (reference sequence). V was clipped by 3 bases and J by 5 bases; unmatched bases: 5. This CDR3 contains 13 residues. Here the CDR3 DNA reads TGCAGTGCTAGGACAGGGTACAAAGATACGCAGTATTTT. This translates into CSARTGYKDTQYF.

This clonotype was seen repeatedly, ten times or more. The CDR3 spells CASSLHLVGTDTQYF. CDR3 DNA sequence: TGCGCCAGCAGCTTGCACCTAGTCGGCACAGATACGCAGTATTTT. The rearrangement joins TRBV5-1 to TRBJ2-3; D is uncertain. V was shortened by 1 base and J by 1 base, with 10 bases between the two germline ends. The CDR3 is made up of 15 amino acids. Germline CDR1 reads SGHRS; CDR2 reads YFSETQ.

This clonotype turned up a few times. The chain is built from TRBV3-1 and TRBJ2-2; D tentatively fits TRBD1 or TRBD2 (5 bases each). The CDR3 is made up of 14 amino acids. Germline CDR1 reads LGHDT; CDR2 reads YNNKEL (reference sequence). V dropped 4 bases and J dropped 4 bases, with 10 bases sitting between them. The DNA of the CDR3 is TGTGCCAGCAGCCCCATTGGGGGCACCGGGGAGCTGTTTTTT. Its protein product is CASSPIGGTGELFF.

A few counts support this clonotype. The CDR3 is CASSPPGNTEAFF. The CDR3 DNA reads as TGTGCCAGCAGTCCCCCGGGGAACACTGAAGCTTTCTTT. The rearrangement uses TRBV28 and TRBJ1-1; D ambiguous. In germline, CDR1 is MDHEN, CDR2 SYDVKM. This CDR3 contains 13 residues. The V and J ends lost 5 bases and 1 base respectively, with 8 bases between them.

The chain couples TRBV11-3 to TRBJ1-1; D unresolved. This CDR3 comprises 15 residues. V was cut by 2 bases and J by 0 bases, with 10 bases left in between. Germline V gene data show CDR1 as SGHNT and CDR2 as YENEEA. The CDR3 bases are TGTGCCAGCAGCTTAACGTGGGCGATGAACACTGAAGCTTTCTTT. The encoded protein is CASSLTWAMNTEAFF.

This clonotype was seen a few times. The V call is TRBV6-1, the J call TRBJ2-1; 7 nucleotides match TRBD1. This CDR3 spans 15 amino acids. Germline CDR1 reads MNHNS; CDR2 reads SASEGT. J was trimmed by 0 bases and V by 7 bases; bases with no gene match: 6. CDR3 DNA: TGTGCCAGCAACATGGGACAGAGCTCCTACAATGAGCAGTTCTTC. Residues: CASNMGQSSYNEQFF.

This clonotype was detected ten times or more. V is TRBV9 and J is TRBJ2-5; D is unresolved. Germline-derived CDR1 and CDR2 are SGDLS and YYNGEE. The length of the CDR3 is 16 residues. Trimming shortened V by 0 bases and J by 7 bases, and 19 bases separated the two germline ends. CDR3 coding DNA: TGTGCCAGCAGCGTAGGTTCTACACGGCCGTTAGGGACCCAGTACTTC. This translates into CASSVGSTRPLGTQYF.

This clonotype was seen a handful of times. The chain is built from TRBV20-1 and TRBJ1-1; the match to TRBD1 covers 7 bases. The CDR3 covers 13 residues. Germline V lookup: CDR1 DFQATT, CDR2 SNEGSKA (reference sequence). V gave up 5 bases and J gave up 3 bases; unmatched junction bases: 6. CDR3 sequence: CSAERQGYTEAFF. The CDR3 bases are TGCAGTGCTGAACGACAGGGCTACACTGAAGCTTTCTTT.

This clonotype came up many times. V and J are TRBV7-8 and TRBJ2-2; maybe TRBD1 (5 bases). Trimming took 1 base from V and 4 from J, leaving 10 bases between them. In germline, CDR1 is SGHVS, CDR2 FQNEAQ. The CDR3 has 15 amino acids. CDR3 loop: CASSLEAGSTGELFF. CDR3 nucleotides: TGTGCCAGCAGCTTAGAAGCAGGGTCCACCGGGGAGCTGTTTTTT.

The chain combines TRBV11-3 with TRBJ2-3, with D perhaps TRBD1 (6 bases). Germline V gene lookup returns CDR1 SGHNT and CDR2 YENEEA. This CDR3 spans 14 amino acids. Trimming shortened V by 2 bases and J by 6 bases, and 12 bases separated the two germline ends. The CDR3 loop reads CASSLLAGADTQYF. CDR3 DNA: TGTGCCAGCAGCTTACTGGCAGGGGCTGATACGCAGTATTTT.

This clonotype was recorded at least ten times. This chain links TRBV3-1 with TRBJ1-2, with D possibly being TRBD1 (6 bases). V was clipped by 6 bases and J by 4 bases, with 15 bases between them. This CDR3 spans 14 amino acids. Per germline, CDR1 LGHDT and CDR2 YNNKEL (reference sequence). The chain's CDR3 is CASSPGQTFYGYTF. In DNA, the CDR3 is TGTGCCAGCAGTCCGGGACAAACGTTCTATGGCTACACCTTC.

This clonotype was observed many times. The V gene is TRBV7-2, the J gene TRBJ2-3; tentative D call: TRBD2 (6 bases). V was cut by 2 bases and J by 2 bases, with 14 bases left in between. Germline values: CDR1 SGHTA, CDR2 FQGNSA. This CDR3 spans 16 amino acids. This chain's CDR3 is CASSLTSSGNTDTQYF. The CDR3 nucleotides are TGTGCCAGCAGCTTAACAAGTAGCGGTAACACAGATACGCAGTATTTT.

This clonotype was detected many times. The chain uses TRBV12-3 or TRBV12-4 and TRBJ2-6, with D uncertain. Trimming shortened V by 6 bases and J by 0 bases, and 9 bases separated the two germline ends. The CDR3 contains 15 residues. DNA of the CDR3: TGTGCCAGCAGGACTCAGAGCTCTGGGGCCAACGTCCTGACTTTC. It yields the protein CASRTQSSGANVLTF.

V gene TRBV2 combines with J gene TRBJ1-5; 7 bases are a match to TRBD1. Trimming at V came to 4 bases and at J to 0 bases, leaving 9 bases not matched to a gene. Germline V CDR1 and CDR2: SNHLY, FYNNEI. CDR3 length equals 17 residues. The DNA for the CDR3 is TGTGCCAGCAGTGCGCAGACAGGGAGATATAGCAATCAGCCCCAGCATTTT. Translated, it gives CASSAQTGRYSNQPQHF.

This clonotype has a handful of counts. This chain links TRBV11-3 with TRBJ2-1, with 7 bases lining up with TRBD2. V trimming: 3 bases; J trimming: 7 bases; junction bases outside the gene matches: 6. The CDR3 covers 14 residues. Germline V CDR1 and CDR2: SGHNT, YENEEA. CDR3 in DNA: TGTGCCAGCAGCTTTGGCGGGAGAAGGAATGAGCAGTTCTTC. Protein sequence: CASSFGGRRNEQFF.

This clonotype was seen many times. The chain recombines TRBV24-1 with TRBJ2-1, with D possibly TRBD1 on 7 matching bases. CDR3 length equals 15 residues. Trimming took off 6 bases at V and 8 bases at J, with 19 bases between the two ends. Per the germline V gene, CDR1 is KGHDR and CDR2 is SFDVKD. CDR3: CATSRRGQSGHEQFF. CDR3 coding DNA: TGTGCCACCAGTCGGAGGGGGCAGTCGGGCCATGAGCAGTTCTTC.

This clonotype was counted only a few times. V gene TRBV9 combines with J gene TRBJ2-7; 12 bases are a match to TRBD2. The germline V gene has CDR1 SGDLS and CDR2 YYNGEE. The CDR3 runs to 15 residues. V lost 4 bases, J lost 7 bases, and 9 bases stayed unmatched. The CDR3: CASSTRTSGDSEQYF. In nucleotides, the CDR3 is TGTGCCAGCAGCACCCGGACTAGCGGGGATTCGGAGCAGTACTTC.

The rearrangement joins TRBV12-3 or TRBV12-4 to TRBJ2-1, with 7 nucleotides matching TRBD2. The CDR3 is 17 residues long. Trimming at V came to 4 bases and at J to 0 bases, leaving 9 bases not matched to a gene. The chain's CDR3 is CASSYSTSWSSYNEQFF. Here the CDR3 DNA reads TGTGCCAGCAGTTATTCGACTAGCTGGAGCTCCTACAATGAGCAGTTCTTC.

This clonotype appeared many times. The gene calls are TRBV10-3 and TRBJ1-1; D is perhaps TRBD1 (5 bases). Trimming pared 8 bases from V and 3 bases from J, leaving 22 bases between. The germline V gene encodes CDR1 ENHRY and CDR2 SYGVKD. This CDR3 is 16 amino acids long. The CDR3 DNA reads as TGTGCCATCGGAAGTGTATCAGGGAGTGCGCACACTGAAGCTTTCTTT. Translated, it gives CAIGSVSGSAHTEAFF.

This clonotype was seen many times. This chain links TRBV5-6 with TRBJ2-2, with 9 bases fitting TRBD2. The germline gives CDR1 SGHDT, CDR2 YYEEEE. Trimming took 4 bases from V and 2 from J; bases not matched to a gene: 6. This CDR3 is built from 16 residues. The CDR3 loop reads CASSLTAGGNTGELFF. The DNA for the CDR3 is TGTGCCAGCAGCCTAACAGCGGGGGGAAACACCGGGGAGCTGTTTTTT.

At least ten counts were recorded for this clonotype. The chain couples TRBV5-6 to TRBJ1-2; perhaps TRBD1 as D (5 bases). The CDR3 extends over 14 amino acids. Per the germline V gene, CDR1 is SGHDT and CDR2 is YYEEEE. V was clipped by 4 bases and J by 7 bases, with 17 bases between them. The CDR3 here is CASSLDRRAFGYTF. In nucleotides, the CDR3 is TGTGCCAGCAGCCTCGACAGACGCGCATTTGGCTACACCTTC.

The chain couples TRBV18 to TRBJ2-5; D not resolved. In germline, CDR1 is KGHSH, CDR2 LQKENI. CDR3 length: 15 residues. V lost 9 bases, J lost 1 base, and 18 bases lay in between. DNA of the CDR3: TGTGCCAGTCTCACCACCAACGGTCCCCAAGAGACCCAGTACTTC. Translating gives CASLTTNGPQETQYF.

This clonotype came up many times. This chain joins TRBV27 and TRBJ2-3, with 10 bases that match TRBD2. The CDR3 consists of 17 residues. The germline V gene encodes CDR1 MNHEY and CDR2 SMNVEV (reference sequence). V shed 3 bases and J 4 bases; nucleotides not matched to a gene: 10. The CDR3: CASSFLPSGGGADTQYF. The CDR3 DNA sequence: TGTGCCAGCAGTTTCTTGCCTAGCGGGGGAGGGGCAGATACGCAGTATTTT.

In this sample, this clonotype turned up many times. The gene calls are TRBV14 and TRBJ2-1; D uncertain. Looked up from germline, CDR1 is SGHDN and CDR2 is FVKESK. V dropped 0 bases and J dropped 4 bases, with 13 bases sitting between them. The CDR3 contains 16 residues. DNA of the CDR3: TGTGCCAGCAGCCAAGAAAGACGGATGTTGTACAATGAGCAGTTCTTC. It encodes CASSQERRMLYNEQFF.

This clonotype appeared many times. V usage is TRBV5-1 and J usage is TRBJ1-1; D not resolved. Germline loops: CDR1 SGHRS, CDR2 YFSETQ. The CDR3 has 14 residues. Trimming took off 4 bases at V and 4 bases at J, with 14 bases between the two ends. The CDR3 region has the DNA TGCGCCAGCAGCCCGAGACCTGAGAGCACTGAAGCTTTCTTT. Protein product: CASSPRPESTEAFF.

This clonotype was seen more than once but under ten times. CDR3 DNA: TGTACAAGTCGCTCCAGAAAGGGACAGGGCGTACTTGCCCTGTACAATGAGCAGTTCTTC. Encoded protein: CTSRSRKGQGVLALYNEQFF. The chain carries TRBV12-2 and TRBJ2-1; TRBD1 is taken as the D call from the table, unchecked against the DNA. TRBV12-2 is noted as a pseudogene. The CDR3 length is 20 residues.

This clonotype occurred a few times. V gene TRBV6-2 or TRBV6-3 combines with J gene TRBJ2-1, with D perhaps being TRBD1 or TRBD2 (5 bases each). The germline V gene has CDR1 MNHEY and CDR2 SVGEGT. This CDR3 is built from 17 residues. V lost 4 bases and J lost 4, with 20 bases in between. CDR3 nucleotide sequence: TGTGCCAGCAGTTTTTGGCAGCGTGGGGGAAGATACAATGAGCAGTTCTTC. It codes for CASSFWQRGGRYNEQFF.